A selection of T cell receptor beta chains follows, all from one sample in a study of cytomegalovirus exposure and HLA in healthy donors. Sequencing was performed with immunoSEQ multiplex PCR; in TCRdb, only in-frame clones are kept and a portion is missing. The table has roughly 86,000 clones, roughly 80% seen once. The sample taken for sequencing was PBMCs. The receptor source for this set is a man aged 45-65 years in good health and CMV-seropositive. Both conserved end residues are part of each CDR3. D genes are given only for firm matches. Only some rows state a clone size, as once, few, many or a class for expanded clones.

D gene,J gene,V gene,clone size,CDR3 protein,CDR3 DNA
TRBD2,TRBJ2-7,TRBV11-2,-,CASRKEGLAGHEQYF,TGTGCCAGCAGAAAAGAAGGACTAGCGGGTCACGAGCAGTACTTC
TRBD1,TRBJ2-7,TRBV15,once,CATSLGQEYSYEQYF,TGTGCCACCAGCCTGGGACAGGAATACTCCTACGAGCAGTACTTC
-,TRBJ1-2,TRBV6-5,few,CASGQTNYGYTF,TGTGCCAGCGGACAAACCAACTATGGCTACACCTTC
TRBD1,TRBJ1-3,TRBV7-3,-,CASSYGQGDTIYF,TGTGCCAGCAGCTACGGACAGGGGGACACCATATATTTT
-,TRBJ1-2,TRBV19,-,CASSIDKIDGYTF,TGTGCCAGTAGTATAGATAAAATCGATGGCTACACCTTC
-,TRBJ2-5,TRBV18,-,CASSPPIRGTETQYF,TGTGCCAGCTCACCACCGATAAGGGGGACAGAGACCCAGTACTTC
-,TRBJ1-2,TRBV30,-,CAWKGGEGCGYTF,TGTGCCTGGAAGGGCGGCGAGGGTTGTGGCTACACCTTC
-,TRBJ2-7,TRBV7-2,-,CASSPDRVRGYEQYF,TGTGCCAGCAGCCCAGACCGGGTTAGGGGTTACGAGCAGTACTTC
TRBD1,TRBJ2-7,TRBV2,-,CASSEDRGAAYEQYF,TGTGCCAGCAGTGAAGACAGGGGCGCGGCCTACGAGCAGTACTTC
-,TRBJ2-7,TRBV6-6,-,CASSSQEGRYF,TGTGCCAGCAGTTCACAGGAGGGCAGGTACTTC
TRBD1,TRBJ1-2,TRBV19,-,CASKKGQGAYGYTF,TGTGCCAGTAAAAAGGGACAGGGGGCTTATGGCTACACCTTC
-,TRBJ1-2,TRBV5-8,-,CASSPEAEYGYTF,TGTGCCAGCAGCCCGGAGGCCGAATATGGCTACACCTTC
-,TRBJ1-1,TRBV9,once,CASSVATVTEAFF,TGTGCCAGCAGCGTAGCCACAGTAACTGAAGCTTTCTTT
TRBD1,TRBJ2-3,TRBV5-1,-,CASSRDSPTDTQYF,TGCGCCAGCAGCCGGGACAGCCCCACAGATACGCAGTATTTT